Following are 22 T cell receptor beta chains from one sample sequenced in a study of T cells in localized non-small cell lung cancer. The assay was immunoSEQ multiplex PCR, and TCRdb's table has in-frame clones only and misses some. The sample includes under 15,000 clones, 85% of them seen just once. The sequences come from peripheral blood, collected before any cancer treatment. The receptors stem from a male donor at least 60 years old with stage I lung adenocarcinoma.

This clone occurred a few times. CDR3 residues: CASSPRGIAEAFF. CDR3 coding DNA: TGTGCCAGTAGTCCCAGGGGGATCGCTGAAGCTTTCTTT. The chain joins TRBV19 to TRBJ1-1, with TRBD1 matching over 7 bases. The CDR3 has 13 residues. CDR1 LNHDA and CDR2 SQIVND come from the germline V gene (reference sequence). The junction had 6 bases not matched to a gene; V was cut back by 5 bases and J by 6 bases.

This clone was recorded a few times. The chain employs TRBV15 and TRBJ2-3; D may correspond to TRBD1 or TRBD2 (5 bases each). Germline lookup yields CDR1 LNHNV and CDR2 YYDKDF (reference sequence). V gave up 0 bases and J gave up 6 bases, with 10 bases separating them. CDR3 length: 14 amino acids. The DNA of the CDR3 is TGTGCCACCAGCAGAGATCGGGGCCTTGATACGCAGTATTTT. This translates into CATSRDRGLDTQYF. Combining the CDR3 with reference TRBV15 and TRBJ2-3 gives the whole variable domain DAMVIQNPRYQVTQFGKPVTLSCSQTLNHNVMYWYQQKSSQAPKLLFHYYDKDFNNEADTPDNFQSRRPNTSFCFLDIRSPGLGDTAMYLCATSRDRGLDTQYFGPGTRLTVL.

J is TRBJ1-2 and V is TRBV2; 8 bases align to TRBD1. The germline gives CDR1 SNHLY, CDR2 FYNNEI. After removal of 2 bases from V and 5 bases from J, the junction contained 4 bases not matched to a gene. CDR3 length: 14 amino acids. CDR3 residues: CASSEQGASYGYTF. The CDR3 DNA sequence: TGTGCCAGCAGTGAACAGGGGGCCTCGTATGGCTACACCTTC.

This chain joins TRBV7-8 and TRBJ1-6; D is uncertain. The CDR3 is 20 residues long. Trimming took 1 base from V and 2 from J, leaving 21 bases between them. In germline, CDR1 is SGHVS, CDR2 FQNEAQ. The CDR3 here is CASSLVSWALLPPYNSPLHF. The CDR3, as DNA: TGTGCCAGCAGCTTAGTTAGTTGGGCTCTCCTCCCGCCCTATAATTCACCCCTCCACTTT.

This rearrangement joins TRBV30 to TRBJ1-6; no firm D call. V was trimmed by 2 bases and J by 7 bases, leaving 6 bases between them. The CDR3 sequence is 12 residues long. Germline loops: CDR1 GTSNPN, CDR2 SVGIG (reference sequence). The CDR3, as DNA: TGTGCCTGGAGTAGGAGGAATTCACCCCTCCACTTT. It translates to CAWSRRNSPLHF.

The V gene is TRBV7-2, the J gene TRBJ2-5, with TRBD1 matching over 8 bases. Trimming took 1 base from V and 5 from J; bases not matched to a gene: 6. Looked up from germline, CDR1 is SGHTA and CDR2 is FQGNSA. The length of the CDR3 is 15 residues. CDR3 sequence reads: CASSLVAGQVETQYF. CDR3 DNA: TGTGCCAGCAGCTTAGTCGCGGGACAGGTGGAGACCCAGTACTTC.

This clone was observed once. The chain combines TRBV27 with TRBJ1-5; possibly TRBD1 for D (5 bases). CDR3 length equals 17 residues. Germline loops: CDR1 MNHEY, CDR2 SMNVEV (reference sequence). The V gene lost 3 bases and the J gene lost 4 bases, with 19 bases spanning the gap. CDR3 residues: CASSFRQGSPLNQPQHF. Here the CDR3 DNA reads TGTGCCAGCAGTTTCAGGCAGGGTAGCCCGTTAAATCAGCCCCAGCATTTT.

The table lists this clone with a few counts. This chain connects TRBV5-1 to TRBJ2-2; D gene ambiguous. The CDR3 has 14 residues. Germline loops: CDR1 SGHRS, CDR2 YFSETQ. Trimming stripped 2 bases from V and 2 bases from J, with 7 bases between. As DNA, the CDR3 is TGCGCCAGCAGCTTTGGCTTTAACACCGGGGAGCTGTTTTTT. It is translated as CASSFGFNTGELFF.

The chain employs TRBV11-2 and TRBJ2-3, with 11 bases identical to TRBD2. Germline lookup yields CDR1 SGHAT and CDR2 FQNNGV. CDR3 length: 15 amino acids. The V and J ends lost 3 bases and 6 bases, in that order; junction bases with no gene match: 5. CDR3: CASSFSGGAWDTQYF. The CDR3 DNA is TGTGCCAGCAGCTTTAGCGGGGGGGCATGGGATACGCAGTATTTT.

This rearrangement joins TRBV18 to TRBJ1-3; D is uncertain. The CDR3 has 16 residues. V lost 2 bases to trimming and J lost 0 bases, with 11 bases between them. Germline lookup yields CDR1 KGHSH and CDR2 LQKENI. The CDR3 reads CASSPIRVTSGNTIYF. The CDR3 nucleotides are TGTGCCAGCTCACCAATCCGGGTAACCTCTGGAAACACCATATATTTT.

The chain links TRBV9 to TRBJ2-1; D assignment may be TRBD1 or TRBD2 (5 bases each). Trimming took 0 bases from V and 8 from J, leaving 6 bases between them. From germline, CDR1 is SGDLS and CDR2 YYNGEE. This CDR3 is built from 12 residues. CDR3 protein: CASSVGGDEQFF. In DNA form, the CDR3 reads TGTGCCAGCAGCGTAGGAGGGGATGAGCAGTTCTTC.

The chain couples TRBV19 to TRBJ2-1, with no clear D. Per germline, CDR1 LNHDA and CDR2 SQIVND (reference sequence). This CDR3 comprises 14 residues. Trimming took off 5 bases at V and 7 bases at J, with 15 bases between the two ends. The CDR3 DNA reads as TGTGCCAGTAGTCCGCGGACGGTGACGAATGAGCAGTTCTTC. Protein: CASSPRTVTNEQFF.

In DNA form, the CDR3 reads TGTGCCAGCAGCTTATCTGGCGGGGGGGCACAATATGAGCAGTTCTTC. It translates to CASSLSGGGAQYEQFF. The V and J genes are TRBV11-2 and TRBJ2-1; 9 nucleotides line up with TRBD2. Germline trimming cut 2 bases from V and 8 bases from J; bases unmatched to any gene: 10. In germline, CDR1 is SGHAT, CDR2 FQNNGV. The CDR3 loop spans 16 amino acids.

The chain uses TRBV7-8 and TRBJ2-5, with a weak D call TRBD2 (6 bases). V was shortened by 2 bases and J by 4 bases, with 29 bases between the two germline ends. The CDR3 has 20 amino acids. Germline V gene sequence: CDR1 SGHVS, CDR2 FQNEAQ. The CDR3 sequence: CASSLKSSSQVWRGGETQYF. In DNA form, the CDR3 reads TGTGCCAGCAGCTTAAAATCGTCTTCCCAGGTCTGGCGGGGCGGAGAGACCCAGTACTTC.

The gene calls are TRBV4-3 and TRBJ1-3; the D gene is possibly TRBD1 (6 bases). Germline CDR1 is LGHNA and CDR2 is YSLEER. V was pared by 2 bases and J by 4 bases, with 12 bases between. The CDR3 sequence is 15 residues long. The CDR3: CASSQKEGGGNTIYF. The CDR3 DNA follows: TGCGCCAGCAGCCAAAAGGAGGGGGGAGGAAACACCATATATTTT.

The V call is TRBV7-2, the J call TRBJ1-4; a weak D match, TRBD1 (5 bases). Trimming removed 2 bases at V and 4 bases at J, with 14 bases between. This CDR3 has 16 amino acids. Looked up from germline, CDR1 is SGHTA and CDR2 is FQGNSA. The CDR3, as DNA: TGTGCCAGCAGCTTAATGGGGGGACGGAATAATGAAAAACTGTTTTTT. Translation: CASSLMGGRNNEKLFF.

J is TRBJ1-3 and V is TRBV27, with TRBD1 matching over 10 bases. In germline, CDR1 is MNHEY, CDR2 SMNVEV (reference sequence). The CDR3 runs 17 residues. V lost 5 bases, J lost 0 bases, and 7 bases stayed unmatched. The CDR3 DNA reads TGTGCCAGCAGTCCGGACAGGGGGGGCTTCTCTGGAAACACCATATATTTT. Protein product: CASSPDRGGFSGNTIYF.

This clone was detected a few times. CDR3 in amino acids: CASSLAGGREQYF. The CDR3 DNA follows: TGTGCCAGCAGCTTGGCAGGGGGCCGCGAGCAGTACTTC. The genes are TRBV27 and TRBJ2-7; the match to TRBD1 covers 8 bases. CDR3 length equals 13 residues. Germline V CDR1 and CDR2: MNHEY, SMNVEV (reference sequence). The V gene end was trimmed by 6 bases and the J gene end by 6 bases; junction bases not matched to a gene: 7.

The chain is built from TRBV7-2 and TRBJ2-2, with D possibly TRBD2 on 5 matching bases. The V end lost 5 bases, the J end lost 4 bases, and 17 bases lay between the germline ends. Germline-derived CDR1 and CDR2 are SGHTA and FQGNSA. CDR3 length equals 16 residues. The CDR3 nucleotides read TGTGCCAGCAGCCCAAGCGGATCGCCTAGCACCGGGGAGCTGTTTTTT. As protein: CASSPSGSPSTGELFF.

This clone was recorded once. J is TRBJ1-2 and V is TRBV28; D is ambiguous. CDR1 and CDR2 from the germline V gene are MDHEN and SYDVKM. The CDR3 is 13 residues long. V was pared by 3 bases and J by 4 bases, with 9 bases between. DNA for the CDR3: TGTGCCAGCAGTTTTAGGTTGAGCTATGGCTACACCTTC. Translated: CASSFRLSYGYTF.

This chain links TRBV7-2 with TRBJ2-3, with D perhaps TRBD1 or TRBD2 (5 bases each). Germline V gives CDR1 SGHTA, CDR2 FQGNSA. Deletions cut 8 bases from V and 4 bases from J, with 13 bases between. The CDR3 length is 13 residues. The CDR3 region has the DNA TGTGCCAGCGCCAGGGAGCTATCAGATACGCAGTATTTT. This gives the protein CASARELSDTQYF.

The V gene is TRBV30, the J gene TRBJ2-4, with D possibly TRBD2 on 6 matching bases. The CDR3 loop spans 14 amino acids. The V end was cut by 2 bases, the J end by 1 base, with 9 bases between. Looked up from germline, CDR1 is GTSNPN and CDR2 is SVGIG (reference sequence). The CDR3 bases are TGTGCCTGGAGTCCGGGGGTTGCCAAAAACATTCAGTACTTC. It yields the protein CAWSPGVAKNIQYF.